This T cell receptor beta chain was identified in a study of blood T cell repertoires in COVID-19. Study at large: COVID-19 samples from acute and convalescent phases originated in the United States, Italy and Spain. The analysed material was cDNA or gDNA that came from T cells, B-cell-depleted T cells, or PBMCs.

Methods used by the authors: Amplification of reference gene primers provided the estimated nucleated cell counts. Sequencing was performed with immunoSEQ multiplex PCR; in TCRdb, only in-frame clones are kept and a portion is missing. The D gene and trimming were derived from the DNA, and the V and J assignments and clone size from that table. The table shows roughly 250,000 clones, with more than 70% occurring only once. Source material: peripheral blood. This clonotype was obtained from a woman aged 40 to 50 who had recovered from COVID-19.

The CDR3 sequence is CASSVEGGGALTGELFF. DNA of the CDR3: TGTGCCAGCAGCGTAGAAGGCGGGGGGGCCCTCACCGGGGAGCTGTTTTTT. The chain couples TRBV9 to TRBJ2-2; TRBD2 aligns across 9 bases. CDR1 SGDLS and CDR2 YYNGEE come from the germline V gene. The CDR3 consists of 17 residues. Germline trimming cut 0 bases from V and 4 bases from J; bases unmatched to any gene: 7.